This TCR beta chain derives from a study of long-term antiretroviral therapy in people with HIV. Findings and caveats of the study: Transplant-donor-level diversity was not reached after ART, though diversity increased.

Sampling of each donor yielded at least one pre-ART PBMC sample and at least two post-ART PBMC samples. Points on this clone: Its target is unknown.

The CDR3 covers 15 residues. J lost 4 bases, V lost 4 bases, and 8 bases had no gene match. Germline CDR1 reads SGHDN; CDR2 reads FVKESK. The assay used was immunoSEQ (version v3.0), run at survey level. Assay: immunoSEQ multiplex PCR; the TCRdb copy retains only in-frame clones and omits some. The sample carries tens of thousands of clones, 84% recorded once. The source was unsorted PBMCs, collected 0.5 years before starting antiretroviral therapy. The chain is built from TRBV14 and TRBJ2-5, with 8 positions matching TRBD1. This sequence originates from a man aged 35 to 55 with HIV. The CDR3 nucleotides are TGTGCCAGCAGCCGGATCGGGACAGGTGGAGAGACCCAGTACTTC. Translation gives CASSRIGTGGETQYF.